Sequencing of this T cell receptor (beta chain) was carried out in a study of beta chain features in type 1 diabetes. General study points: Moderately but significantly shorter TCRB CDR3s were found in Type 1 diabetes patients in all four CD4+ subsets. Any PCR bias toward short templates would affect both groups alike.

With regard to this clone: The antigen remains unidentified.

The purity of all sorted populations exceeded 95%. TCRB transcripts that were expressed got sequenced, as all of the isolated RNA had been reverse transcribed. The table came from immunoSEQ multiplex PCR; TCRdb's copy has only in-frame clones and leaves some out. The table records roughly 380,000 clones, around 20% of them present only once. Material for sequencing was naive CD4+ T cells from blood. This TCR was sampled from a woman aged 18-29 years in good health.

The CDR3 DNA follows: TGTGCCAGCAGCCTCGACAGGAGTCGGGGAGAGACCCAGTACTTC. This encodes CASSLDRSRGETQYF. The chain joins TRBV9 to TRBJ2-5; possible D gene TRBD1, 6 bases. From germline, CDR1 is SGDLS and CDR2 YYNGEE. This CDR3 is built from 15 residues. Trimming left V 4 bases short and J 4 bases short, with 17 bases between.